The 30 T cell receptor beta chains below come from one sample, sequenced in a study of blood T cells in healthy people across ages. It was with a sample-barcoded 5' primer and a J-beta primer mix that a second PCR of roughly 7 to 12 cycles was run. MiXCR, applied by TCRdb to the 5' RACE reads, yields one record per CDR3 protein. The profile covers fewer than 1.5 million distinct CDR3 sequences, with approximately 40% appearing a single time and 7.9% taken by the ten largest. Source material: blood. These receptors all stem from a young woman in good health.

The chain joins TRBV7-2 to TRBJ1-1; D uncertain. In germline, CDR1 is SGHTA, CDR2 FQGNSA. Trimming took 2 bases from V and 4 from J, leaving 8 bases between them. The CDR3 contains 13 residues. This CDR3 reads CASSLFRITEAFF. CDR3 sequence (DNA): TGTGCCAGCAGCTTATTCCGGATCACTGAAGCTTTCTTT. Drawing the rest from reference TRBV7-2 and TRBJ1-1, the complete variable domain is GAGVSQSPSNKVTEKGKDVELRCDPISGHTALYWYRQSLGQGLEFLIYFQGNSAPDKSGLPSDRFSAERTGGSVSTLTIQRTQQEDSAVYLCASSLFRITEAFFGQGTRLTVV.

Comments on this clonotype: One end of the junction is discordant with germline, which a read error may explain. CDR3 sequence: CAGSELAGVDEQYF. CDR3 sequence (DNA): TGTGCCGGCAGTGAGTTGGCGGGGGTCGACGAGCAGTACTTC. V usage is TRBV6-1 and J usage is TRBJ2-7; 7 bases agree with TRBD2. CDR1 is MNHNS and CDR2 is SASEGT in the germline V gene. This CDR3 region has 14 residues.

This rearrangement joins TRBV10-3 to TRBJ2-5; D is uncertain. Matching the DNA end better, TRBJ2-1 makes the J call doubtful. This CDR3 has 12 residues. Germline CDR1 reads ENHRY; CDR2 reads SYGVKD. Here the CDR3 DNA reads TGTGCCATCAGTAGGCCCCAAGAGACCCAGTTCTTC. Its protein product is CAISRPQETQFF.

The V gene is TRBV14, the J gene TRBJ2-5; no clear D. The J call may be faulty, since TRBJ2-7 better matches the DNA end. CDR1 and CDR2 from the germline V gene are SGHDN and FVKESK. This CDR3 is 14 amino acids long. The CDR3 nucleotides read TGTGCCAGCAGCCCCACGATGGCCCCTGGCGAGCAGTACTTC. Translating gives CASSPTMAPGEQYF.

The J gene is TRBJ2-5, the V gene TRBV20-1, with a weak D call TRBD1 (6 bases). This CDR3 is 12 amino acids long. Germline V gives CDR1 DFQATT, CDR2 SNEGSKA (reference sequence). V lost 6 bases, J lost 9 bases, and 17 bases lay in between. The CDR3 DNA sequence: TGCAGTGCGGCGACAGGACCTCTGTCCCAGTACTTC. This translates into CSAATGPLSQYF.

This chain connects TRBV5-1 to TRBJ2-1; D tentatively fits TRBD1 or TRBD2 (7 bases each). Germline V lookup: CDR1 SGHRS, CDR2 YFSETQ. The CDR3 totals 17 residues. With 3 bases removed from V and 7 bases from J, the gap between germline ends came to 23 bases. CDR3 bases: TGCGCCAGCAGCTACCTAGGGGAGGGGGCCTCGGAAAATGAGCAGTTCTTC. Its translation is CASSYLGEGASENEQFF.

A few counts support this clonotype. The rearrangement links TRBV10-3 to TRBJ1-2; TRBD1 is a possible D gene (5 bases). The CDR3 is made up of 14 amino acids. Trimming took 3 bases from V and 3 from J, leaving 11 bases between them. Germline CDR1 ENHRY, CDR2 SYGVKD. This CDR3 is CAISDRAFDYGYTF. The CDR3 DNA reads TGTGCCATCAGTGACAGGGCATTCGACTATGGCTACACCTTC.

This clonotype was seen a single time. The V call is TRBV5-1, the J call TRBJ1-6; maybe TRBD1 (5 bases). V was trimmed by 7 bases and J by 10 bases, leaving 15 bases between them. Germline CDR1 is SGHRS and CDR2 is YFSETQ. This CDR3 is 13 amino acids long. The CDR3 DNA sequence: TGCGCCAGCCGGGGGGTGCCTCGGTCACCCCTCCACTTT. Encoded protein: CASRGVPRSPLHF.

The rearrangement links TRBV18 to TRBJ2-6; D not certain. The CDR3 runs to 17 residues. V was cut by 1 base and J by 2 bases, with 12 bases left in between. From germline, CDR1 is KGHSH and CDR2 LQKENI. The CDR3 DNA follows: TGTGCCAGCTCACCACTAGGGCTAGAAACTGGGGCCAACGTCCTGACTTTC. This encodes CASSPLGLETGANVLTF.

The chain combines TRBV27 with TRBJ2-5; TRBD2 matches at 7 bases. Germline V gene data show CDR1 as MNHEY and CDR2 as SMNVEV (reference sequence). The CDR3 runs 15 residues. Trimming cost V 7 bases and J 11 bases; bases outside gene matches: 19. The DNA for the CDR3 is TGTGCCAGCATGTTCGGACTAGGCGCCTCCAATGAGCAGTACTTC. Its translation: CASMFGLGASNEQYF.

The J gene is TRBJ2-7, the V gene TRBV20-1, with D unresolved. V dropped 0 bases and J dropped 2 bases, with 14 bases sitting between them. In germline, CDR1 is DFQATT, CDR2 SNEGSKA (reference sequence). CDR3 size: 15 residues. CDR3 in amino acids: CSARDNRQSTYEQYF. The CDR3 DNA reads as TGCAGTGCTAGAGACAACAGACAATCGACCTACGAGCAGTACTTC.

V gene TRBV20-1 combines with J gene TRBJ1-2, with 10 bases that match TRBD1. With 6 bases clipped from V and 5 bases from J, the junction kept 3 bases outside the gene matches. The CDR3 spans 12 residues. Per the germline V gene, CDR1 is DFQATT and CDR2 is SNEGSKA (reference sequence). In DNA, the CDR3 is TGCAGTGCACGACAGGGGGCTTATGGCTACACCTTC. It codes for CSARQGAYGYTF.

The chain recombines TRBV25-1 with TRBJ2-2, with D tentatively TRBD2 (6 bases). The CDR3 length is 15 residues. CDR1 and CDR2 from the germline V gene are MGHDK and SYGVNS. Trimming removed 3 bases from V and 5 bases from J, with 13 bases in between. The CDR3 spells CASSDPGLGTGELFF. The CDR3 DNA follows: TGTGCCAGCAGTGATCCGGGACTGGGAACCGGGGAGCTGTTTTTT.

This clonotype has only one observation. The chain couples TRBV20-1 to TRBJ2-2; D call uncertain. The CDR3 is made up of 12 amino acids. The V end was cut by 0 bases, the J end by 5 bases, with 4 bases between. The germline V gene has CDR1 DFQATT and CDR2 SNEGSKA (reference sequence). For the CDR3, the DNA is TGCAGTGCTAGAGAAGGGACCGGGGAGCTGTTTTTT. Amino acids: CSAREGTGELFF.

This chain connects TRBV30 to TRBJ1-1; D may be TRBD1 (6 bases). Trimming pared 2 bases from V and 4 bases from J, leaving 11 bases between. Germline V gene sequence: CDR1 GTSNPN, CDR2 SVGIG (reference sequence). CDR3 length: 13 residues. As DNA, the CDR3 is TGTGCCTGGAGTCGGGGGGCTGTCACTGAAGCTTTCTTT. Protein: CAWSRGAVTEAFF. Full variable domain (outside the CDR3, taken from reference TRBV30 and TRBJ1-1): SQTIHQWPATLVQPVGSPLSLECTVEGTSNPNLYWYRQAAGRGLQLLFYSVGIGQISSEVPQNLSASRPQDRQFILSSKKLLLSDSGFYLCAWSRGAVTEAFFGQGTRLTVV.

Written as DNA, the CDR3 is TGTGCCAGCAAAGGCGGTTTTACGTCGGAGCTGTTTTTT. It encodes CASKGGFTSELFF. The chain joins TRBV2 to TRBJ2-2; D is ambiguous. This CDR3 contains 13 residues. Germline CDR1 SNHLY, CDR2 FYNNEI. V was pared by 7 bases and J by 10 bases, with 16 bases between.

CDR3 amino acids: CASSYSIGRQNTEAFF. The CDR3 coding sequence is TGTGCCAGCAGTTACAGTATCGGGAGACAGAACACTGAAGCTTTCTTT. The rearrangement joins TRBV6-2 or TRBV6-3 to TRBJ1-1; no reliable D call. The CDR3 totals 16 residues. Trimming removed 2 bases at V and 1 base at J, with 14 bases between. Looked up from germline, CDR1 is MNHEY and CDR2 is SVGEGT.

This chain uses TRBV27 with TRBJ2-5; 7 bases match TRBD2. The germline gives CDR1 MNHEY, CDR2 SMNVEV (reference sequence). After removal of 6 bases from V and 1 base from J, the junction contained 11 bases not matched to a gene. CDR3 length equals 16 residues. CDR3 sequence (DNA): TGTGCCAGCAGCTCCCTTGGGGGAGGGGCCCAAGAGACCCAGTACTTC. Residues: CASSSLGGGAQETQYF.

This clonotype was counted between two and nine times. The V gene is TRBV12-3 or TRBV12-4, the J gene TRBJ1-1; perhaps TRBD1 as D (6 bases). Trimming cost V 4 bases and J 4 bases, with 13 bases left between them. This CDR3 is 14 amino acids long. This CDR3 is CASSSIQGLTEAFF. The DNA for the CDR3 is TGTGCCAGCAGTTCGATACAGGGCCTCACTGAAGCTTTCTTT.

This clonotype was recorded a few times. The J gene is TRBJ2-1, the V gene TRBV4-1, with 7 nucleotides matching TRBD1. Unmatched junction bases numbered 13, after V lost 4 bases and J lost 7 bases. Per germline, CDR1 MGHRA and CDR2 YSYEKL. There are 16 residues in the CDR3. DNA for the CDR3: TGCGCCAGCAGCCTTACGACAGGGAGTGGTGGTAATGAGCAGTTCTTC. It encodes CASSLTTGSGGNEQFF.

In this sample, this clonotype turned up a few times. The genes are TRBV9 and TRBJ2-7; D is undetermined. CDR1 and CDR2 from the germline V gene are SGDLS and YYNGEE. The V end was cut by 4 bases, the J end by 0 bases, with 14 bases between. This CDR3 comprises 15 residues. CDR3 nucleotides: TGTGCCAGCAGCCATGGGCAGTTCAGCTCCTACGAGCAGTACTTC. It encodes CASSHGQFSSYEQYF.

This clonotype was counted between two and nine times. The CDR3 sequence is CASSQGMVGRDTQYF. CDR3 DNA sequence: TGTGCCAGCAGCCAAGGGATGGTCGGTAGGGATACGCAGTATTTT. The V gene is TRBV3-1, the J gene TRBJ2-3; D ambiguous. Germline assignment: CDR1 LGHDT and CDR2 YNNKEL (reference sequence). This CDR3 is 15 amino acids long. Trimming shortened V by 1 base and J by 6 bases, and 14 bases separated the two germline ends.

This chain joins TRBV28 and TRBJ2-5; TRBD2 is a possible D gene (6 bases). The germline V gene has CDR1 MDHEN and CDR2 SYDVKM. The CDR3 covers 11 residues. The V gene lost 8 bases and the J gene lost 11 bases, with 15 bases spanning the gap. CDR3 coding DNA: TGTGCCAGCCGGGACTCTAGTGAGCAGTACTTC. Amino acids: CASRDSSEQYF. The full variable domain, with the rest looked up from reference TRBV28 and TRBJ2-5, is DVKVTQSSRYLVKRTGEKVFLECVQDMDHENMFWYRQDPGLGLRLIYFSYDVKMKEKGDIPEGYSVSREKKERFSLILESASTNQTSMYLCASRDSSEQYFGPGTRLLVL.

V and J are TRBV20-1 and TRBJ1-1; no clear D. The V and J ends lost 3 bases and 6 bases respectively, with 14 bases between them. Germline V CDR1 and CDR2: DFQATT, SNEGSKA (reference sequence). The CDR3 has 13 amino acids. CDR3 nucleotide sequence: TGCAGTGCTAGGGCAGGCCCCCTCGCTGAAGCTTTCTTT. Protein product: CSARAGPLAEAFF.

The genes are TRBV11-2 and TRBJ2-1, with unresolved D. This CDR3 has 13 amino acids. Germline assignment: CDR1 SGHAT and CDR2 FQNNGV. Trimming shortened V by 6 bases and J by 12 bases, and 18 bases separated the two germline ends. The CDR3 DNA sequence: TGTGCCAGCAGTACGCAAACCCCACTGGGGCAGTTCTTC. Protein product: CASSTQTPLGQFF.

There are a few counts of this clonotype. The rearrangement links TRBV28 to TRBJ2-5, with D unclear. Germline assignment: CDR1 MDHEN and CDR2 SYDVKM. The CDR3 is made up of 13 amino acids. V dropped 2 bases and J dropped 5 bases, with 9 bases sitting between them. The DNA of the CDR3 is TGTGCCAGCAGTTTAAGGATCGGGGAGACCCAGTACTTC. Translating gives CASSLRIGETQYF. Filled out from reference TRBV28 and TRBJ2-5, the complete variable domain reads DVKVTQSSRYLVKRTGEKVFLECVQDMDHENMFWYRQDPGLGLRLIYFSYDVKMKEKGDIPEGYSVSREKKERFSLILESASTNQTSMYLCASSLRIGETQYFGPGTRLLVL.

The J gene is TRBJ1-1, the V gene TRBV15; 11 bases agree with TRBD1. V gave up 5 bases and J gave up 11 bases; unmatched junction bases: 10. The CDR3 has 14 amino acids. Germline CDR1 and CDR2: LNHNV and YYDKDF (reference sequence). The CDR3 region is CATSGWDRGSTAFF. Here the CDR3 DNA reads TGTGCCACCAGCGGGTGGGACAGGGGGAGTACGGCTTTCTTT.

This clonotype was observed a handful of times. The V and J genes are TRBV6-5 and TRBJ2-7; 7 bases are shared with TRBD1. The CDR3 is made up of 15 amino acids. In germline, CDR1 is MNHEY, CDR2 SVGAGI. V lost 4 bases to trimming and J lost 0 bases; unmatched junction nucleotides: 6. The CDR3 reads CASSSQGDVSYEQYF. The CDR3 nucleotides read TGTGCCAGCAGTTCGCAGGGGGATGTCTCCTACGAGCAGTACTTC.

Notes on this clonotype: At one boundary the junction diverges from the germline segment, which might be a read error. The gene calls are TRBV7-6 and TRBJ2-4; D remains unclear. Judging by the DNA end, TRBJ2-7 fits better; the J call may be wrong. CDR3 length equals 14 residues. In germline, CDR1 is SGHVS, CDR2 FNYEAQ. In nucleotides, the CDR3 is TGTGCTAGCAGTGTAGGGTCCGCCGGGTACGAGCAGTACTTC. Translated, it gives CASSVGSAGYEQYF.

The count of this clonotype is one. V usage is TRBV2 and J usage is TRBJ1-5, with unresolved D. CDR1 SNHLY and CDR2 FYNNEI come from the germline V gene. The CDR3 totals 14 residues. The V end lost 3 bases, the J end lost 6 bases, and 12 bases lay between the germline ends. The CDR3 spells CASSDKGKGQPQHF. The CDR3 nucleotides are TGTGCCAGCAGTGACAAAGGGAAGGGTCAGCCCCAGCATTTT.